This T cell receptor beta chain was identified in a study of shared clonotypes between healthy human individuals. This clone was observed a few times. Memory CD4+ cells were the fraction left after CD45RA+ naive selection. An approximately 200 ng quantity of DNA, 25,000 to 35,000 T cell genomes, went into the sorted-subset replicate PCRs. Produced via immunoSEQ multiplex PCR; TCRdb's table is partial and in-frame only. The repertoire holds over 700,000 clones, with roughly two thirds as singletons. This CDR3 contains 17 residues. Per the germline V gene, CDR1 is MGHDK and CDR2 is SYGVNS. V lost 5 bases to trimming and J lost 0 bases; unmatched junction nucleotides: 7.

This rearrangement joins TRBV25-1 to TRBJ2-6; 7 bases fit TRBD1. The sequence derives from a woman aged 25-40 years in good health. The specimen was memory CD4+ T cells sorted from blood. Subset specified: CD45RA-negative fraction. The CDR3 spells CASSRGQKSSGANVLTF. The CDR3 DNA is TGTGCCAGCAGTAGGGGACAGAAATCCTCTGGGGCCAACGTCCTGACTTTC.